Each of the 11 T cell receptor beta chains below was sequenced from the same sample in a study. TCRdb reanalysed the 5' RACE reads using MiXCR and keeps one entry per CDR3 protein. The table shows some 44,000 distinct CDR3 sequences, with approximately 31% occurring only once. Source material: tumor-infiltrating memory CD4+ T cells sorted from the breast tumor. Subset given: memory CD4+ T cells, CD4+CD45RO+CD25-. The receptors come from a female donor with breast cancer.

CDR3 bases: TGTGCCAGCAGCTTAACAGGCCCGACTAGCGGGAGTAGTGAGACCCAGTACTTC. It translates to CASSLTGPTSGSSETQYF. V is TRBV7-9 and J is TRBJ2-5; 12 bases fit TRBD2. There are 18 residues in the CDR3. Germline V lookup: CDR1 SEHNR, CDR2 FQNEAQ (reference sequence). After removal of 2 bases from V and 5 bases from J, the junction contained 12 bases not matched to a gene.

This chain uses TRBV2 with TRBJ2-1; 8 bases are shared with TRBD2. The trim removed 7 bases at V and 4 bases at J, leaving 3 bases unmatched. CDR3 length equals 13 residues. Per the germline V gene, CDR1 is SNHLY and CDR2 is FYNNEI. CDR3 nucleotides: TGTGCCAGCAATAGCGGGGCATACAATGAGCAGTTCTTC. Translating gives CASNSGAYNEQFF.

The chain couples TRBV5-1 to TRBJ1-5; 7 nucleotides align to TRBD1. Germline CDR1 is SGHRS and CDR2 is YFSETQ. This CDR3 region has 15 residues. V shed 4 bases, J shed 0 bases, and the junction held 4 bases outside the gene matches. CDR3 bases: TGCGCCAGCAGCCCTACAGGGGCTAGCAATCAGCCCCAGCATTTT. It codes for CASSPTGASNQPQHF.

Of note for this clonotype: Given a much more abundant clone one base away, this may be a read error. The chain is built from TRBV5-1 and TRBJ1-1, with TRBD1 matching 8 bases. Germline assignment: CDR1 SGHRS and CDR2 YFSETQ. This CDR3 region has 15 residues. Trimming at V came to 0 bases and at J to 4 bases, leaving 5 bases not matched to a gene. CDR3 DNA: TGCGCCAGCAGCTTGGGCAGGGGGCTGAGCACTGAAGCTTTCTTT. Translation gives CASSLGRGLSTEAFF.

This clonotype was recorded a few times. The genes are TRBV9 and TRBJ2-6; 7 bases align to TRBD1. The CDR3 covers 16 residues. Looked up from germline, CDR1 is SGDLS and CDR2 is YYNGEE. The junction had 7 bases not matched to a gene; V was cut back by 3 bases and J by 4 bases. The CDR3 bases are TGTGCCAGCAGCGAACAGACAGGGTACGGGGCCAACGTCCTGACTTTC. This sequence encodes CASSEQTGYGANVLTF.

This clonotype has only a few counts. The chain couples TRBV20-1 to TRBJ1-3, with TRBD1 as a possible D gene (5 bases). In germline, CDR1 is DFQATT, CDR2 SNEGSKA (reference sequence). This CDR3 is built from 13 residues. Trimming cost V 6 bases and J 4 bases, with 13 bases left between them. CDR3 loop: CSASQGVGNTIYF. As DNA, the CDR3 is TGCAGTGCCAGCCAGGGAGTCGGAAACACCATATATTTT.

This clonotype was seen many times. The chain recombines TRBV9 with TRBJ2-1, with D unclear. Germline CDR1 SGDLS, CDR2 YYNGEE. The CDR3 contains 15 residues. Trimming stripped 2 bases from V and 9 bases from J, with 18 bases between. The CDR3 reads CASSVTNSHRGEQFF. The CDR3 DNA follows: TGTGCCAGCAGCGTTACTAACTCCCATCGTGGTGAGCAGTTCTTC.

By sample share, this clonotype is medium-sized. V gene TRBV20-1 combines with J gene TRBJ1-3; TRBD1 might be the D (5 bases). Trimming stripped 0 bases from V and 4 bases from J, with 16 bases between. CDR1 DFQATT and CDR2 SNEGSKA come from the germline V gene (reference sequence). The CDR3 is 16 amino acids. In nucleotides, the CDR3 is TGCAGTGCTAGAGATCGGGGGGATTCGAGCGGAAACACCATATATTTT. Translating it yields CSARDRGDSSGNTIYF.

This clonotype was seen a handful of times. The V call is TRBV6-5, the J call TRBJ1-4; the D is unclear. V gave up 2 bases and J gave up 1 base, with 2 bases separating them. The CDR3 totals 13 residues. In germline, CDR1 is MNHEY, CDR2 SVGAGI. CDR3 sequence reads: CASSYVTNEKLFF. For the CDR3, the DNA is TGTGCCAGCAGTTACGTAACTAATGAAAAACTGTTTTTT.

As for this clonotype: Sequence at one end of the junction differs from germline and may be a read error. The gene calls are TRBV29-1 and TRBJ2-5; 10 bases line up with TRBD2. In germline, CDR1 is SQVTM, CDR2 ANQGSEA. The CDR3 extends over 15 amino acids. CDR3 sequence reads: CSVARTSGPQETLYF. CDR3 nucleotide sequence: TGCAGCGTTGCCCGGACTAGCGGACCTCAAGAGACCCTGTACTTC. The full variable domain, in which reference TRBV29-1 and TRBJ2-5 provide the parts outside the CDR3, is SAVISQKPSRDICQRGTSLTIQCQVDSQVTMMFWYRQQPGQSLTLIATANQGSEATYESGFVIDKFPISRPNLTFSTLTVSNMSPEDSSIYLCSVARTSGPQETLYFGPGTRLLVL.

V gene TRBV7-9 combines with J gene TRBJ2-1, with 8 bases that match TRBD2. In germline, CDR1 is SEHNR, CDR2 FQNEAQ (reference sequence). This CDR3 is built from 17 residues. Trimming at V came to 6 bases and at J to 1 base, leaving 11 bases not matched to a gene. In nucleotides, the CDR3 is TGTGCCAGCAGGAGGGAAGCGGGAGTCCTTTCCTACAATGAGCAGTTCTTC. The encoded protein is CASRREAGVLSYNEQFF.